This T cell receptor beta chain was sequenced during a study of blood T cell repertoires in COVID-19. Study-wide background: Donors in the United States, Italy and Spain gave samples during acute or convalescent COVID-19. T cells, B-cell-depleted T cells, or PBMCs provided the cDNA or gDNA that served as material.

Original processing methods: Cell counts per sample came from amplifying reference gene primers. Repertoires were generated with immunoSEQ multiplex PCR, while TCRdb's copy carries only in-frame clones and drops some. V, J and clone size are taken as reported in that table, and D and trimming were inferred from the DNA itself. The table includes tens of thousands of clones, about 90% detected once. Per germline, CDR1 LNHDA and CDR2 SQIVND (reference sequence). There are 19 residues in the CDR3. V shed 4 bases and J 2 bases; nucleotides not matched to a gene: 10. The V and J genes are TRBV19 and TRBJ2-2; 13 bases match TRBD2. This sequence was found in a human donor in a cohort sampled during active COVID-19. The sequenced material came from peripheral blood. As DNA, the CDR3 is TGTGCCAGTAGTACCCGCCGACTAGCGGGGGGCCGAAACACCGGGGAGCTGTTTTTT. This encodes CASSTRRLAGGRNTGELFF.